This TCR beta chain comes out of a study of OX40 agonist ivuxolimab in advanced cancers. Whole-study context: Partial responses were achieved by three patients, one with hepatocellular carcinoma and two with cutaneous melanoma. Broader study findings: Compared with CD4+, CD8+ T cells on average had more expanded clones. What antigens the expanded peripheral T cells recognized was never established.

The CDR3 has 13 residues. Germline V gene lookup returns CDR1 SQVTM and CDR2 ANQGSEA. The V gene lost 1 base and the J gene lost 0 bases, with 6 bases spanning the gap. Autoimmune disease history or systemic immunosuppression was exclusionary. Profiling relied on immunoSEQ multiplex PCR, and the TCRdb table lists in-frame clones only, not all of them. Of about 21,000 clones listed, 70% to 90% are singletons. To note about this clone: The antigen remains unidentified.

The sample here was CD4+ or CD8+ T cells sorted from blood, taken in a trial of the OX40 agonist ivuxolimab. The V and J genes are TRBV29-1 and TRBJ1-1; no clear D gene. The receptor's source is an adult with an advanced solid tumor such as melanoma, head and neck, liver or kidney cancer. CDR3 loop: CSVEGVMNTEAFF. Here the CDR3 DNA reads TGCAGCGTTGAAGGGGTGATGAACACTGAAGCTTTCTTT.